The 30 T cell receptor beta chains in this list originate from one sample, sequenced in a study of cytomegalovirus exposure and HLA in healthy donors (dated by TCRdb to the late 2010s). Library construction relied on the immunoSEQ multiplex PCR assay. The multiplex PCR relied on a mix of 60 forward primers for TCR Vbeta segments and 13 reverse primers for TCR Jbeta segments. TCRdb retrieved this table from immuneACCESS and kept in-frame rearrangements only. Not all clones are present; in checked studies, unresolved V genes account for under half, and no reason is known for the remainder. For this sample there are tens of thousands of clones; around 80% appear just once. The ten largest clones capture approximately 5.3% of the sample. The specimen sequenced was PBMCs. The receptors shown here come from a young man in good health and CMV-seropositive.

This clone is a singleton in its sample. This CDR3 is CAWSALSYEQYF. As DNA, the CDR3 is TGTGCCTGGAGTGCCCTTTCCTACGAGCAGTACTTC. The chain is built from TRBV30 and TRBJ2-7; D is unclear. Trimming stripped 1 base from V and 1 base from J, with 5 bases between. CDR1 is GTSNPN and CDR2 is SVGIG in the germline V gene (reference sequence). The CDR3 has 12 residues.

This chain links TRBV4-3 with TRBJ2-1; possibly TRBD2 for D (6 bases). Per germline, CDR1 LGHNA and CDR2 YSLEER. This CDR3 is 15 amino acids long. V was shortened by 1 base and J by 6 bases, with 13 bases between the two germline ends. Here the CDR3 reads CASSQGVSSANEQFF. The DNA of the CDR3 is TGCGCCAGCAGCCAAGGTGTGTCTAGCGCCAATGAGCAGTTCTTC.

This chain uses TRBV4-1 with TRBJ2-2; D may be TRBD1 (5 bases). The CDR3 covers 16 residues. Germline V lookup: CDR1 MGHRA, CDR2 YSYEKL. V dropped 2 bases and J dropped 0 bases, with 10 bases sitting between them. CDR3 sequence (DNA): TGCGCCAGCAGCCAAAAGCCAGGGACGAACACCGGGGAGCTGTTTTTT. This encodes CASSQKPGTNTGELFF.

Note on this clone: At one of its ends the junction is not consistent with the germline gene, which may arise from a read error. The chain links TRBV4-2 to TRBJ1-1; TRBD1 might be the D (5 bases). The CDR3 is 15 residues long. Germline lookup yields CDR1 LGHNA and CDR2 YNFKEQ. The DNA of the CDR3 is TGTGCCAGCGGCCAAGGGGTCAGGGAGGACACTGAAGCTTTCTTT. Its translation: CASGQGVREDTEAFF.

The chain carries TRBV7-2 and TRBJ2-7; D is undetermined. This CDR3 region has 14 residues. Germline CDR1 is SGHTA and CDR2 is FQGNSA. Trimming pared 2 bases from V and 1 base from J, leaving 9 bases between. This CDR3 reads CASSLQWQSYEQYF. The CDR3 DNA sequence: TGTGCCAGCAGCTTACAGTGGCAGTCCTACGAGCAGTACTTC.

Here the CDR3 reads CASSQITGSDSPLHF. The CDR3 region has the DNA TGTGCCAGCAGCCAAATAACAGGGTCGGATTCACCCCTCCACTTT. This rearrangement joins TRBV14 to TRBJ1-6; the D gene is possibly TRBD1 (6 bases). The germline gives CDR1 SGHDN, CDR2 FVKESK. CDR3 length equals 15 residues. The V gene lost 2 bases and the J gene lost 8 bases, with 13 bases spanning the gap.

This clone is medium-sized in the sample. The chain links TRBV2 to TRBJ2-1; 12 bases map to TRBD2. CDR1 is SNHLY and CDR2 is FYNNEI in the germline V gene. The V gene end was trimmed by 6 bases and the J gene end by 6 bases; junction bases not matched to a gene: 6. The CDR3 has 15 amino acids. CDR3: CASSPGLAGSNEQFF. In nucleotides, the CDR3 is TGTGCCAGCAGCCCTGGACTAGCGGGATCCAATGAGCAGTTCTTC.

The chain joins TRBV6-1 to TRBJ2-5, with a weak D call TRBD1 (5 bases). Germline V CDR1 and CDR2: MNHNS, SASEGT. CDR3 length: 13 amino acids. Trimming stripped 5 bases from V and 5 bases from J, with 12 bases between. CDR3 DNA: TGTGCCAGCAGTCCAGGGTGGGGCGAGACCCAGTACTTC. It translates to CASSPGWGETQYF.

The V and J genes are TRBV7-2 and TRBJ1-2, with a tentative D call TRBD1 (5 bases). Germline V gene data show CDR1 as SGHTA and CDR2 as FQGNSA. V lost 5 bases to trimming and J lost 12 bases, with 19 bases between them. The CDR3 loop spans 13 amino acids. The CDR3 spells CASSPQAPNLDTF. CDR3 sequence (DNA): TGTGCCAGCAGCCCACAGGCTCCGAACCTGGACACCTTC.

This clone was observed a handful of times. The V gene is TRBV28, the J gene TRBJ2-7, with TRBD1 as a possible D gene (5 bases). Germline CDR1 MDHEN, CDR2 SYDVKM. Trimming removed 3 bases from V and 0 bases from J, with 12 bases in between. The CDR3 totals 15 residues. The CDR3 region has the DNA TGTGCCAGCAGTTTGGCCAGGGCGCTCTCCTACGAGCAGTACGTC. Protein product: CASSLARALSYEQYV.

V is TRBV7-9 and J is TRBJ1-1; D is undetermined. V was shortened by 1 base and J by 5 bases, with 8 bases between the two germline ends. There are 13 residues in the CDR3. Looked up from germline, CDR1 is SEHNR and CDR2 is FQNEAQ (reference sequence). DNA of the CDR3: TGTGCCAGCAGCTTAGTTGCAGGAACTGAAGCTTTCTTT. This translates into CASSLVAGTEAFF.

This clone was observed a few times. The chain links TRBV28 to TRBJ1-3; D not certain. The germline CDR1 and CDR2 sequences are MDHEN and SYDVKM. Trimming left V 6 bases short and J 4 bases short, with 13 bases between. This CDR3 region has 14 residues. CDR3 DNA: TGTGCCAGCAGAGACGGAGTCGGAGGAAACACCATATATTTT. As protein: CASRDGVGGNTIYF.

The rearrangement uses TRBV9 and TRBJ1-2; maybe TRBD1 (6 bases). Per germline, CDR1 SGDLS and CDR2 YYNGEE. The CDR3 is 14 amino acids. Trimming left V 0 bases short and J 4 bases short, with 10 bases between. The CDR3 coding sequence is TGTGCCAGCAGCGTAGGGACAGACTTCTATGGCTACACCTTC. Protein: CASSVGTDFYGYTF.

The rearrangement links TRBV5-1 to TRBJ1-2; TRBD1 aligns across 10 bases. The length of the CDR3 is 14 residues. J lost 3 bases, V lost 2 bases, and 1 base had no gene match. CDR1 SGHRS and CDR2 YFSETQ come from the germline V gene. The CDR3 coding sequence is TGCGCCAGCAGCTTAGGGACAGGGGACTATGGCTACACCTTC. This translates into CASSLGTGDYGYTF.

The rearrangement uses TRBV2 and TRBJ2-5, with 7 bases identical to TRBD1. Per germline, CDR1 SNHLY and CDR2 FYNNEI. This CDR3 has 12 amino acids. V trimming: 6 bases; J trimming: 5 bases; junction bases outside the gene matches: 3. Here the CDR3 reads CASRGGGETQYF. DNA for the CDR3: TGTGCCAGCAGAGGGGGCGGCGAGACCCAGTACTTC.

V is TRBV4-1 and J is TRBJ1-2; D not certain. Germline CDR1 and CDR2: MGHRA and YSYEKL. The CDR3 consists of 11 residues. The V end lost 1 base, the J end lost 6 bases, and 3 bases lay between the germline ends. This chain's CDR3 is CASSQADGYTF. The DNA of the CDR3 is TGCGCCAGCAGCCAAGCGGATGGCTACACCTTC.

The chain employs TRBV4-2 and TRBJ1-1; D not certain. Trimming cost V 4 bases and J 0 bases, with 12 bases left between them. Germline CDR1 reads LGHNA; CDR2 reads YNFKEQ. The CDR3 is 15 residues long. The chain's CDR3 is CASSLQTQMNTEAFF. The CDR3 DNA sequence: TGTGCCAGCAGCCTTCAGACACAAATGAACACTGAAGCTTTCTTT.

The chain combines TRBV5-4 with TRBJ1-5; D ambiguous. The length of the CDR3 is 14 residues. Germline V lookup: CDR1 SGHNT, CDR2 YYREEE (reference sequence). The V and J ends lost 9 bases and 1 base respectively, with 14 bases between them. Here the CDR3 DNA reads TGTGCCACATCCGACACGGGGAGCAATCAGCCCCAGCATTTT. Amino acid sequence: CATSDTGSNQPQHF.

The V and J genes are TRBV28 and TRBJ1-2; the D gene is possibly TRBD1 (6 bases). The V end was cut by 6 bases, the J end by 2 bases, with 16 bases between. The CDR3 totals 15 residues. Germline V gives CDR1 MDHEN, CDR2 SYDVKM. The CDR3 reads CASSPLQGKNYGYTF. DNA for the CDR3: TGTGCCAGCAGCCCCCTACAGGGAAAGAACTATGGCTACACCTTC.

The chain uses TRBV7-6 and TRBJ2-3; TRBD2 agrees at 9 bases. V dropped 5 bases and J dropped 2; count of bases not matched to a gene: 8. The CDR3 spans 16 residues. The germline V gene has CDR1 SGHVS and CDR2 FNYEAQ. CDR3 region: CASSPFAGGPTDTQYF. DNA of the CDR3: TGTGCCAGCAGCCCGTTTGCGGGGGGGCCCACAGATACGCAGTATTTT.

V is TRBV5-4 and J is TRBJ1-4; 7 bases line up with TRBD1. The V and J ends lost 0 bases and 3 bases, in that order; junction bases with no gene match: 5. From germline, CDR1 is SGHNT and CDR2 YYREEE (reference sequence). This CDR3 is built from 16 residues. The CDR3 DNA is TGTGCCAGCAGCTTGGGAGGGGGCGCCGCTAATGAAAAACTGTTTTTT. Translating gives CASSLGGGAANEKLFF.

The chain couples TRBV28 to TRBJ2-3, with D maybe TRBD2 (5 bases). There are 12 residues in the CDR3. With 4 bases removed from V and 4 bases from J, the gap between germline ends came to 6 bases. Germline V gene lookup returns CDR1 MDHEN and CDR2 SYDVKM. CDR3 amino acids: CASSWGADTQYF. The CDR3 coding sequence is TGTGCCAGCAGTTGGGGAGCAGATACGCAGTATTTT.

The table lists this clone with a few counts. This sequence joins TRBV5-4 and TRBJ2-5; TRBD1 agrees at 11 bases. CDR1 is SGHNT and CDR2 is YYREEE in the germline V gene (reference sequence). J gave up 5 bases and V 3 bases, and 0 bases lay outside the gene matches. The CDR3 is 13 amino acids. The CDR3 reads CASSWDRGETQYF. The CDR3 DNA sequence: TGTGCCAGCAGCTGGGACAGGGGGGAGACCCAGTACTTC. Supplemented by reference TRBV5-4 and TRBJ2-5, the full variable domain reads ETGVTQSPTHLIKTRGQQVTLRCSSQSGHNTVSWYQQALGQGPQFIFQYYREEENGRGNFPPRFSGLQFPNYSSELNVNALELDDSALYLCASSWDRGETQYFGPGTRLLVL.

This clone was detected only once. The chain uses TRBV15 and TRBJ2-2, with 7 bases aligning to TRBD1. V gave up 5 bases and J gave up 5 bases; unmatched junction bases: 14. Germline V lookup: CDR1 LNHNV, CDR2 YYDKDF (reference sequence). The CDR3 has 17 residues. CDR3 region: CATSSPERGQWTGELFF. DNA of the CDR3: TGTGCCACCAGCTCCCCCGAAAGGGGGCAATGGACCGGGGAGCTGTTTTTT.

The chain couples TRBV5-4 to TRBJ2-5; D is possibly TRBD2 (6 bases). This CDR3 is 15 amino acids long. V was pared by 4 bases and J by 1 base, with 14 bases between. The germline CDR1 and CDR2 sequences are SGHNT and YYREEE (reference sequence). Here the CDR3 reads CASSTEAGSQETQYF. CDR3 coding DNA: TGTGCCAGCAGCACAGAGGCGGGAAGCCAAGAGACCCAGTACTTC.

V is TRBV5-1 and J is TRBJ2-2; TRBD1 is a possible D gene (5 bases). Per germline, CDR1 SGHRS and CDR2 YFSETQ. This CDR3 spans 14 amino acids. Trimming left V 4 bases short and J 4 bases short, with 11 bases between. CDR3 region: CASSPGHVTGELFF. In nucleotides, the CDR3 is TGCGCCAGCAGCCCAGGACACGTCACCGGGGAGCTGTTTTTT.

The chain joins TRBV7-9 to TRBJ1-1; D not resolved. The germline V and J ends were trimmed by 11 bases and 1 base, with 8 bases remaining between them. The CDR3 runs 11 residues. Germline loops: CDR1 SEHNR, CDR2 FQNEAQ (reference sequence). The CDR3 protein is CALLGNTEAFF. The CDR3 DNA reads TGTGCCTTACTCGGGAACACTGAAGCTTTCTTT.

Comment on this clone: Germline is not matched at one junction end, which may reflect a read error. The CDR3, as DNA: TGTTCCAGCAGCTTATTGTTCGGGGAAACTGAAGCTTTCTTT. Its translation is CSSSLLFGETEAFF. The rearrangement joins TRBV7-9 to TRBJ1-1; D remains unclear. The CDR3 runs to 14 residues. Germline CDR1 is SEHNR and CDR2 is FQNEAQ (reference sequence).

The chain uses TRBV18 and TRBJ2-7, with a tentative D call TRBD1 (6 bases). The CDR3 totals 13 residues. V was clipped by 6 bases and J by 9 bases, with 18 bases between them. Germline V gene sequence: CDR1 KGHSH, CDR2 LQKENI. CDR3 protein: CASSQGSQSGQYF. Here the CDR3 DNA reads TGTGCCAGCTCGCAGGGGTCCCAGAGTGGGCAGTACTTC.

The chain carries TRBV4-3 and TRBJ2-3, with TRBD2 matching over 8 bases. Germline CDR1 and CDR2: LGHNA and YSLEER. The J segment lost 4 bases and the V segment lost 4 bases, leaving 7 bases of the junction unmatched. This CDR3 is 15 amino acids long. CDR3 DNA sequence: TGCGCCAGCAGCCGCAGGAGCGGGAGTCCAGATACGCAGTATTTT. This sequence encodes CASSRRSGSPDTQYF.